Listed below are T cell receptor beta chains from one sample, sequenced in a study of blood T cell repertoires in COVID-19. Measured with immunoSEQ multiplex PCR; TCRdb has only the in-frame clones, and not every one. The data hold about 180,000 clones, with 80% observed a single time. The sequenced material came from PBMCs or T cells enriched from blood (not recorded which). The receptors originated from a man in his sixties who had been exposed to COVID-19. The CDR3 runs from the conserved cysteine through the conserved F or W. Size tells how often a clone was seen (once, few, many) or the class of an expanded clone, and some rows leave it out.

v_gene,abundance,CDR3aa
TRBV6-5,.,CASTQNRGTGELFF
TRBV2,.,CASTGTSASTDTQYF
TRBV10-3,.,CAITESMGLHNSPLHF
TRBV28,once,CASSLAVPNQPQHF
TRBV18,.,CASSQLTGGRLNEQFF
TRBV7-9,.,CASSPGSGGREQYF
TRBV6-5,.,CASSLTNRGGYTF
TRBV27,.,CASSGQGQDGYTF
TRBV28,.,CASSPRQGVTFYEQYF
TRBV2,.,CASRKRSGQLSHSNQPQHF
TRBV28,few,CAGQTGGSNQPQHF
TRBV28,once,CASQEGLSSGANVLTF
TRBV5-6,.,CASSSRTAGANVLTF
TRBV18,.,CASSVGTGFTYEQYF
TRBV27,.,CASTGAGGRRTEAFF
TRBV27,.,CASSYRRVSYNSPLHF
TRBV20-1,once,CSASAYEQYF
TRBV7-3,.,CASSSSSGDTQYF
TRBV5-1,.,CASRPPGQINTIYF
TRBV7-8,.,CASSFEADLQKGYTF
TRBV27,.,CASSFQLGAAYSNEQFF
TRBV3-1/TRBV3-2,.,CASSLLVRSYEQYF
TRBV2,.,CASSRTGEGPQHF
TRBV10-2,.,CATGGLQYF
TRBV14,.,CASSQALRPSRDTEAFF
TRBV27,.,CASSFRGGRTHNEQFF
TRBV2,.,CASSEFAGLNYGYTF
TRBV19,.,CASSIRQGADGYTF
TRBV6-5,.,CASSYRVTDGNEKLFF
TRBV7-8,.,CASSLALRDNNEQFF
TRBV19,.,CASSRSSGAGSYNEQFF
TRBV7-7,.,CASSRRQGSTDTQYF
TRBV2,.,CASSPLYEQYF
TRBV7-9,.,CASSPDRGFAYEQYF
TRBV14,.,CASSQDLGGWASGELFF
TRBV7-9,few,CASSLEGQLNEKLFF
TRBV7-9,.,CASSLTGPDYGYTF
TRBV29-1,many,CSVEEPGEQFF
TRBV9,.,CASSPPGGTGKDYGYTF
TRBV6-2/TRBV6-3,.,CASSYKGGAATQYF
TRBV5-1,once,CASSPIAGVGSNEQFF
TRBV7-3,.,CASSLKASGSISGANVLTF
TRBV7-8,.,CASSLARFANYGYTF
TRBV3-1/TRBV3-2,.,CASSHQGFEQYF